A selection of T cell receptor beta chains follows, all from one sample in a study of blood T cell repertoires in COVID-19. Only in-frame clones appear in the TCRdb table, and some are missing; sequencing was by immunoSEQ multiplex PCR. Among 60,000 or so clones listed, approximately 80% were seen once. Sequences were obtained from peripheral blood. The receptors stem from a woman aged 45-65 years with active or convalescent COVID-19. The CDR3 runs from the conserved cysteine through the conserved F or W. Fields, in order: clone size, D gene, V gene, J gene, CDR3 length, CDR3 DNA, CDR3 protein. D genes are given only for firm matches. Not all rows give a size; the values are once, few, many and, for expanded clones, a class.

few	NA	TRBV2	TRBJ1-5	15	TGTGCCAGCAGTGGGACAGTTGATAGCAATCAGCCCCAGCATTTT	CASSGTVDSNQPQHF
NA	NA	TRBV20-1	TRBJ1-1	14	TGCAGTGCTAGTGCGGGACACCTGAACACTGAAGCTTTCTTT	CSASAGHLNTEAFF
NA	TRBD2	TRBV20-1	TRBJ2-3	10	TGCAGTGCTGGGGAGGGTACGCAGTATTTT	CSAGEGTQYF
NA	NA	TRBV4-1	TRBJ1-4	16	TGCGCCAGCAGCCAAGATAGGCAGGGCAGTAATGAAAAACTGTTTTTT	CASSQDRQGSNEKLFF
NA	NA	TRBV18	TRBJ1-2	15	TGTGCCAGCTCACCAACGAGCGGACGGAACTATGGCTACACCTTC	CASSPTSGRNYGYTF
NA	TRBD2	TRBV19	TRBJ2-3	15	TGTGCCAGTAGTCCCACTAGCGGGGGCACAGATACGCAGTATTTT	CASSPTSGGTDTQYF
NA	NA	TRBV10-3	TRBJ2-3	16	TGTGCCATCTCCACCCCGGCAGGGTTAGGAACAGATACGCAGTATTTT	CAISTPAGLGTDTQYF
NA	TRBD1	TRBV6-5	TRBJ1-2	14	TGTGCCAGCAGACGACAGGGCCTGGGCTATGGCTACACCTTC	CASRRQGLGYGYTF
once	TRBD1	TRBV29-1	TRBJ1-1	14	TGCAGCGTCAAACAGGGGGTGCCAAATAATGAAGCTTTCTTT	CSVKQGVPNNEAFF
NA	NA	TRBV10-3	TRBJ1-2	13	TGTGCCATCAGTTCCGGGAGGGGAAATGGCTACACCTTC	CAISSGRGNGYTF
NA	TRBD1	TRBV19	TRBJ1-1	13	TGTGCCAGTAGTGCAACAGGGGGCACTGAAGCTTTCTTT	CASSATGGTEAFF
NA	TRBD1	TRBV18	TRBJ2-7	18	TGTGCCAGCTCACTTCGGCGTACCGGGACAGGAGGCTCCTACGAGCAGTACTTC	CASSLRRTGTGGSYEQYF
few	NA	TRBV18	TRBJ1-3	14	TGTGCCAGCTCACCGGGGAGCTCTGGAAACACCATATATTTT	CASSPGSSGNTIYF
NA	NA	TRBV10-2	TRBJ1-2	13	TGCGCCAGCAGTGAAGCGGGGAACTATGGCTACACCTTC	CASSEAGNYGYTF
NA	NA	TRBV2	TRBJ1-3	13	TGTGCCAGAAAAGTGAGCTCTGGAAACACCATATATTTT	CARKVSSGNTIYF
NA	TRBD2	TRBV24-1	TRBJ2-2	16	TGTGCCACCAGTGCCCCGGGGGGGCAGCACACCGGGGAGCTGTTTTTT	CATSAPGGQHTGELFF
NA	NA	TRBV12-5	TRBJ2-7	14	TGTGCTAGTGGTTTCTCACAGGTACCCTACGAGCAGTACTTC	CASGFSQVPYEQYF
NA	NA	TRBV5-1	TRBJ2-7	15	TGCGCCAGCAGCTGGGGGCTCGGCGGAACCTACGAGCAGTACTTC	CASSWGLGGTYEQYF
NA	NA	TRBV10-3	TRBJ1-5	13	TGTGCCATCAGCAGGACAGAGGATCAGCCCCAGCATTTT	CAISRTEDQPQHF
NA	TRBD1	TRBV7-8	TRBJ1-4	12	TGTGCCAGCAGCTTAGTTGGGGACAGGGTCGAATTT	CASSLVGDRVEF